Listed below are T cell receptor beta chains from one sample, sequenced in a study of CD8 T cells in Susac syndrome. TCRdb independently ran MiXCR on the immunoSEQ multiplex PCR reads; one entry per CDR3 protein. The sample includes around 120,000 distinct CDR3 sequences, 94% of them seen just once. Sequenced input: CD4+ T cells from PBMCs. These receptors were obtained from a human donor with multiple sclerosis. The CDR3 runs from the conserved cysteine through the conserved F or W. A D gene is named only where the DNA matches it firmly. Some rows mark clone size as missing; the rest say once, few, many or name a class of expanded clone.

J | D | V | size | DNA | CDR3
TRBJ1-2 | . | TRBV6-6 | once | TGTGCCAGCAGCAAACTGGACAGACGAGCTAACTATGGCTACACCTTC | CASSKLDRRANYGYTF
TRBJ2-6 | . | TRBV6-6 | . | TGTGCCAGCAGGGCGTCTGGGGCCAACGTCCTGACTTTC | CASRASGANVLTF
TRBJ1-5 | . | TRBV4-3 | . | TGCGCCAGCAGCCAAGGGGTGACATTGGCCGGGCAGCCCCAGCATTTT | CASSQGVTLAGQPQHF
TRBJ1-2 | . | TRBV29-1 | . | TGCAGCGTTGATCAGGGTGTTAACTATGGCTACACCTTC | CSVDQGVNYGYTF
TRBJ1-1 | . | TRBV13 | . | TGTGCCAGCAGCTCCCGGGACGGAGATGAAGCTTTCTTT | CASSSRDGDEAFF
TRBJ2-7 | TRBD2 | TRBV29-1 | few | TGCAGCGTTTTGGGGGGGTACGAGCAGTACTTC | CSVLGGYEQYF
TRBJ1-6 | . | TRBV18 | . | TGTGCCAGCTCACCCACCCCACAGGGAGGTGGCTCACCCCTCCACTTT | CASSPTPQGGGSPLHF
TRBJ1-2 | . | TRBV19 | once | TGTGCCAGTAGTACCAAACCTGGGGGAACTAACTATGGCTACACCTTC | CASSTKPGGTNYGYTF
TRBJ2-1 | . | TRBV6-2/TRBV6-3 | few | TGTGCCAGCAGTCCACGAAATGAGCAGTTCTTC | CASSPRNEQFF
TRBJ2-3 | TRBD2 | TRBV30 | . | TGTGCCCGATCGACTAGCGGGGGCACAGATACGCAGTATTTT | CARSTSGGTDTQYF